This TCR beta chain was retrieved from a study of T cell responses to AZD1222 COVID-19 vaccine (dated by TCRdb to the early 2020s). For the study in its entirety: TCR sequencing covered 230 or so trial participants: nearly 210 given two doses of AZD1222 and approximately 26 given two doses of MenACWY control vaccine. Trial participants were enrolled by age into subgroups of 18-55, 56-69 and 70-plus years, and 148, 28 and 57 TCR-sequenced participants, respectively, were included in these subgroups. Overall study outcomes, separate from this receptor: Because no day 14 peak-response samples were available, repertoires were characterized only after the peak T cell response. Reportedly, close to half of the unique spike-specific TCRs recognized epitopes lying outside the regions that are mutated in the B.1.351 and B.1.1.7 variants. Participants were mostly white British and included more females than males, and it was suggested by the authors that clonal diversity may have been underestimated. The whole spike protein was spanned by vaccine-associated CD4 TCRs, and dominant responses were seen in regions 160-218 and 743-854. Spike-specific TCR breadth and depth rose significantly after two AZD1222 doses compared with day 0 and with MenACWY recipients. In the small 56-69-year group, the increase in depth fell short of significance, most likely because of low power. Conclusions about previously exposed vaccinees were limited because only a handful of AZD1222 recipients were SARS-CoV-2 seropositive at baseline.

The cysteine opens and the phenylalanine closes a CDR3 of 15 amino acids. Here the CDR3 DNA is all that survives: 45 bases in frame from base 1. CDR1 LGHNA and CDR2 YSLEER were looked up in the germline V gene. V and J are trimmed by 1 base and 8 bases, and the gene matches miss 9 bases of the junction. Comments on this clone: Its antigen is currently not known. Per-nucleotide qualities are absent, and no much larger clonotype sits a single base away.

The CDR3 regions of human TCRbeta chains were analyzed by immunosequencing. From the authors' description of their analysis: Repertoire TCRs were checked for matches against a reference library of SARS-CoV-2-specific TCRs that had been generated using the MIRA antigen-specificity platform. Breadth meant the fraction of unique TCRs that were SARS-CoV-2-associated, whereas depth meant the fraction of total T cells that were SARS-CoV-2-associated. Using the MIRA data, every spike-specific TCR was mapped to the spike region that the TCR reacted to and assigned to either a CD4 or a CD8 class. Log10-transformed breadth and depth values were compared by one-way ANOVA with Sidak's multiple comparisons tests. Sourced from immuneACCESS, this table was stored by TCRdb with only in-frame sequences that have V and J called. A share of the clones is absent; for the studies checked, an unresolved V gene accounts for under half, and the remainder has no known explanation. V and J calls plus clone size are reproduced from that table; the DNA served to infer D and trimming. The sample table contains fewer than 250,000 clones; only one count was recorded for about 93% of them. The top ten constitute around 1% of the sample.

The meaning of the sample's time point label: baseline before first vaccination. The treatment or condition label corresponds to: meningococcal conjugate vaccine given as trial control. Samples from vaccinated people were obtained from the UK trials COV001 and COV002, which included a single-blind randomized controlled phase 2/3 trial of AZD1222 (ChAdOx1 nCoV-19) in healthy adults. For TCRbeta chain sequencing, PBMC samples from trial participants were taken at day 0 and at day 28 after the second dose. The sequenced sample was peripheral blood, obtained on day 0 of MenACWY control vaccination. The TCR sequence derives from an adult in good health. The sequence links TRBV4-3 to TRBJ1-2; 8 middle bases align to TRBD1. The encoded CDR3 is CASSQGWTGTSGYTF. The sequence in DNA is TGCGCCAGCAGCCAAGGATGGACAGGGACCAGCGGCTACACCTTC.